The 3 T cell receptor beta chains presented below share a single source sample, sequenced in a study of response to subunit inactivated influenza vaccine. TCRdb recomputed calls from the RT-PCR reads with MiXCR, one row per CDR3 protein. The sample has a few hundred thousand distinct CDR3 sequences, 14% seen once. Source: PBMCs from blood, taken 11 to 12 days after vaccination. All receptors come from a man aged 45-65 years who received an inactivated influenza vaccine.

This clonotype was picked up a small number of times. This sequence joins TRBV18 and TRBJ2-1; D is ambiguous. The length of the CDR3 is 16 residues. V lost 3 bases to trimming and J lost 2 bases, with 14 bases between them. Germline values: CDR1 KGHSH, CDR2 LQKENI. For the CDR3, the DNA is TGTGCCAGCTCACCGCCTGCGACGGTGACCTACAATGAGCAGTTCTTC. Translation gives CASSPPATVTYNEQFF.

The sample holds a few counts of this clonotype. The chain uses TRBV7-2 and TRBJ2-4; D is uncertain. Trimming took off 1 base at V and 0 bases at J, with 4 bases between the two ends. CDR3 length equals 14 residues. The germline V gene encodes CDR1 SGHTA and CDR2 FQGNSA. For the CDR3, the DNA is TGTGCCAGCAGCTTAGAGGTAGCCAAAAACATTCAGTACTTC. As protein: CASSLEVAKNIQYF.

The chain joins TRBV3-1 to TRBJ2-3, with a weak D call TRBD1 (6 bases). V gave up 0 bases and J gave up 6 bases, with 28 bases separating them. This CDR3 is 20 amino acids long. In germline, CDR1 is LGHDT, CDR2 YNNKEL (reference sequence). CDR3 loop: CASSQELEVVGDTEFDTQYF. For the CDR3, the DNA is TGTGCCAGCAGCCAAGAATTGGAAGTTGTTGGGGACACCGAGTTTGATACGCAGTATTTT.